Following are 15 T cell receptor beta chains from one sample sequenced in a study of blood T cell repertoires in COVID-19. Sequencing used immunoSEQ multiplex PCR; TCRdb keeps in-frame clones, though not all of them. Of roughly 200,000 clones in the sample, 90% to 95% were seen once. The sequencing input was peripheral blood. These receptors were collected from a young man with COVID-19, enrolled during active disease.

This chain joins TRBV5-4 and TRBJ2-5; D is unresolved. Trimming took off 0 bases at V and 0 bases at J, with 3 bases between the two ends. The germline CDR1 and CDR2 sequences are SGHNT and YYREEE (reference sequence). The CDR3 totals 13 residues. The chain's CDR3 is CASSLDYQETQYF. CDR3 DNA: TGTGCCAGCAGCTTGGACTACCAAGAGACCCAGTACTTC.

The rearrangement joins TRBV5-4 to TRBJ2-1; TRBD2 might be the D (7 bases). This CDR3 contains 18 residues. CDR1 SGHNT and CDR2 YYREEE come from the germline V gene (reference sequence). The ends were cut back, 0 bases at V and 8 bases at J, with 24 bases in the middle. The DNA of the CDR3 is TGTGCCAGCAGCTTGGCCGGCCCCGTTGTGGGGGGGCGGCATGAGCAGTTCTTC. The encoded protein is CASSLAGPVVGGRHEQFF.

The genes are TRBV11-2 and TRBJ1-4; no clear D gene. With 1 base removed from V and 0 bases from J, the gap between germline ends came to 6 bases. Per the germline V gene, CDR1 is SGHAT and CDR2 is FQNNGV. This CDR3 comprises 15 residues. CDR3 in DNA: TGTGCCAGCAGCTTAGGCGGGACAACTAATGAAAAACTGTTTTTT. This translates into CASSLGGTTNEKLFF.

Written as DNA, the CDR3 is TGTGCCAGCTCATCAAATTCCAGGGGTGGTGGAACTGAAGCTTTCTTT. It is translated as CASSSNSRGGGTEAFF. The chain uses TRBV18 and TRBJ1-1, with D perhaps TRBD1 (6 bases). The CDR3 runs 16 residues. The germline V gene encodes CDR1 KGHSH and CDR2 LQKENI. V lost 5 bases and J lost 5, with 21 bases in between.

The chain uses TRBV30 and TRBJ1-2, with 8 nucleotides matching TRBD1. The V segment lost 6 bases and the J segment 3 bases; nucleotides outside the gene matches: 6. The length of the CDR3 is 13 residues. The germline V gene has CDR1 GTSNPN and CDR2 SVGIG (reference sequence). In DNA, the CDR3 is TGTGCCTGTACCAGGGGGCGCGACTATGGCTACACCTTC. It yields the protein CACTRGRDYGYTF.

The CDR3 protein is CASSTPGGFNTEAFF. In DNA form, the CDR3 reads TGTGCCAGCAGTACCCCGGGGGGGTTCAACACTGAAGCTTTCTTT. V gene TRBV6-5 combines with J gene TRBJ1-1; the D gene is possibly TRBD1 (5 bases). In germline, CDR1 is MNHEY, CDR2 SVGAGI. The V end was cut by 5 bases, the J end by 2 bases, with 15 bases between. This CDR3 is 15 amino acids long.

The chain is built from TRBV5-1 and TRBJ1-2; 10 bases line up with TRBD1. The CDR3 is 15 amino acids. Unmatched junction bases numbered 9, after V lost 4 bases and J lost 6 bases. From germline, CDR1 is SGHRS and CDR2 YFSETQ. CDR3 loop: CASSLAGGQGHGYTF. In nucleotides, the CDR3 is TGCGCCAGCAGCCTGGCGGGGGGACAGGGGCATGGCTACACCTTC.

This clone was seen once. The rearrangement uses TRBV6-1 and TRBJ2-7; D not certain. From germline, CDR1 is MNHNS and CDR2 SASEGT. Between the trimmed V and J ends, which lost 2 bases and 2 bases, there was a span of 10 bases. This CDR3 spans 14 amino acids. In DNA, the CDR3 is TGTGCCAGCAGTGAAATGTATGGAGCCTACGAGCAGTACTTC. Translation: CASSEMYGAYEQYF.

This rearrangement joins TRBV6-6 to TRBJ1-5, with 12 bases matching TRBD1. Germline lookup yields CDR1 MNHNY and CDR2 SVGAGI (reference sequence). The length of the CDR3 is 15 residues. V lost 7 bases to trimming and J lost 5 bases; unmatched junction nucleotides: 6. The CDR3 reads CASTEGQGADQPQHF. The CDR3 nucleotides read TGTGCCAGCACCGAGGGACAGGGGGCAGATCAGCCCCAGCATTTT.

The chain is built from TRBV5-1 and TRBJ2-2; TRBD2 agrees at 10 bases. This CDR3 has 15 amino acids. Germline values: CDR1 SGHRS, CDR2 YFSETQ. J was trimmed by 7 bases and V by 0 bases; bases with no gene match: 3. Here the CDR3 DNA reads TGCGCCAGCAGCTTGGCTCTAGCGGGGGTCGGGGAGCTGTTTTTT. Translated: CASSLALAGVGELFF.

This clone showed up just once. The chain has TRBV11-2 and TRBJ1-4, with D tentatively TRBD1 (6 bases). Trimming cost V 1 base and J 6 bases, with 6 bases left between them. The V gene's germline CDR1 is SGHAT and CDR2 FQNNGV. This CDR3 spans 13 amino acids. CDR3 in DNA: TGTGCCAGCAGCTTAGCAGGGGATGAAAAACTGTTTTTT. Protein product: CASSLAGDEKLFF.

The CDR3 loop is CASSQQTAPAKQYF. CDR3 in DNA: TGTGCCAGCAGCCAACAGACAGCCCCGGCGAAGCAGTACTTC. The chain has TRBV3-1 (or the pseudogene TRBV3-2) and TRBJ2-7, with a tentative D call TRBD1 (5 bases). The CDR3 has 14 amino acids. From germline, CDR1 is LGHDT and CDR2 YNNKEL (reference sequence). V was cut by 2 bases and J by 8 bases, with 16 bases left in between.

The chain couples TRBV5-1 to TRBJ2-3; TRBD2 matches at 8 bases. V shed 0 bases and J 2 bases; nucleotides not matched to a gene: 8. Looked up from germline, CDR1 is SGHRS and CDR2 is YFSETQ. The CDR3 is 17 amino acids. The CDR3 sequence: CASSLAGAGANTDTQYF. CDR3 in DNA: TGCGCCAGCAGCTTGGCGGGAGCGGGGGCCAACACAGATACGCAGTATTTT.

This chain uses TRBV2 with TRBJ2-1; TRBD1 matches 8 bases. The junction had 9 bases not matched to a gene; V was cut back by 6 bases and J by 2 bases. The CDR3 has 16 residues. Germline V gene lookup returns CDR1 SNHLY and CDR2 FYNNEI. The CDR3 is CASSPVGQEAYNEQFF. The CDR3 DNA follows: TGTGCCAGCAGCCCGGTGGGACAGGAAGCCTACAATGAGCAGTTCTTC.

This clone was recorded only once. V gene TRBV6-6 combines with J gene TRBJ1-2; D might be TRBD1 (6 bases). This CDR3 has 16 amino acids. Germline loops: CDR1 MNHNY, CDR2 SVGAGI (reference sequence). Trimming took off 11 bases at V and 1 base at J, with 23 bases between the two ends. In nucleotides, the CDR3 is TGTGCCGCATCTCAGGGTGGGACACCAATTAACTATGGCTACACCTTC. Translated: CAASQGGTPINYGYTF.